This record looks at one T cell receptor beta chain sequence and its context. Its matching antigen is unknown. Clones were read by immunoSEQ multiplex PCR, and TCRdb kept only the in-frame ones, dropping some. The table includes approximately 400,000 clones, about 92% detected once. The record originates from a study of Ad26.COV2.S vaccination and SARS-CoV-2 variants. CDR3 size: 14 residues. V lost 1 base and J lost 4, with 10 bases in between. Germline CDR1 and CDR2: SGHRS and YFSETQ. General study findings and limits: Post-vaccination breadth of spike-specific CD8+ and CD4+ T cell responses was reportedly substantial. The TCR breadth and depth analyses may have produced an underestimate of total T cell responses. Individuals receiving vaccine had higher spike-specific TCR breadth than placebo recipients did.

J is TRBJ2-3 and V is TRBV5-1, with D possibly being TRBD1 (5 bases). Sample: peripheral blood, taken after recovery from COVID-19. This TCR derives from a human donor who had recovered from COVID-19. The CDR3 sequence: CASSLSQGADTQYF. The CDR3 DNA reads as TGCGCCAGCAGCTTGAGCCAGGGCGCAGATACGCAGTATTTT.